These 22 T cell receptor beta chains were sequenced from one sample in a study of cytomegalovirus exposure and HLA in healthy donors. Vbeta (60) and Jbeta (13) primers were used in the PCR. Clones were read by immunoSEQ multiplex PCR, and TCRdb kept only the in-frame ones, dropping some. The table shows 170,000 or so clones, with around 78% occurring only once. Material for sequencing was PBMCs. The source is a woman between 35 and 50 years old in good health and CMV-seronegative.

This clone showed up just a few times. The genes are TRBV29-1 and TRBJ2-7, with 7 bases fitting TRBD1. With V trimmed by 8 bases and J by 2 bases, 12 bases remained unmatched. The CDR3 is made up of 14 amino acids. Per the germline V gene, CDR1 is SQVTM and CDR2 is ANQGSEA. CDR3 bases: TGCAGCTACTCCGGGACAGCCACCCCCTACGAGCAGTACTTC. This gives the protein CSYSGTATPYEQYF.

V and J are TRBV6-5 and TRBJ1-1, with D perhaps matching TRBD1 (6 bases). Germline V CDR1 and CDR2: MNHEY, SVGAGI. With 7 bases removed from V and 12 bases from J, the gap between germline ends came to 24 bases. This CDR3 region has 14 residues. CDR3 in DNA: TGTGCCAGCATCCTCTTCGGGACACCGGGGAGAACTTTCTTT. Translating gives CASILFGTPGRTFF.

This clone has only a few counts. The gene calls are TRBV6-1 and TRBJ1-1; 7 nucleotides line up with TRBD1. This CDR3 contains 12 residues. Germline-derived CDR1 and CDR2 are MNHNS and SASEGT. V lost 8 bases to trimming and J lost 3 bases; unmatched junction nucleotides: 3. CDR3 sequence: CASQQGDTEAFF. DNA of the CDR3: TGTGCCAGCCAGCAGGGGGACACTGAAGCTTTCTTT.

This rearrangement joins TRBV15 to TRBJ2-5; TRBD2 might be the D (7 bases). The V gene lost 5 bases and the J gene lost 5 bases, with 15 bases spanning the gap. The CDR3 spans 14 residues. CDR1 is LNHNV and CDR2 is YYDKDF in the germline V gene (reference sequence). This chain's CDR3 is CATSQGRGSETQYF. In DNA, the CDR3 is TGTGCCACCAGCCAGGGGCGGGGGTCGGAGACCCAGTACTTC.

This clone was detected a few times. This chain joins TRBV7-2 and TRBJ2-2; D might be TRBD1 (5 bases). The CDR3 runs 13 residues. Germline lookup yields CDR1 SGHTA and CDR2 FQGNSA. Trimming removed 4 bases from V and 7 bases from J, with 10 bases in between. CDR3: CASSSYRNGELFF. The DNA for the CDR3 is TGTGCCAGCAGCTCCTACAGGAACGGGGAGCTGTTTTTT. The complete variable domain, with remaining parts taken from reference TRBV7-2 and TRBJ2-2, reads GAGVSQSPSNKVTEKGKDVELRCDPISGHTALYWYRQSLGQGLEFLIYFQGNSAPDKSGLPSDRFSAERTGGSVSTLTIQRTQQEDSAVYLCASSSYRNGELFFGEGSRLTVL.

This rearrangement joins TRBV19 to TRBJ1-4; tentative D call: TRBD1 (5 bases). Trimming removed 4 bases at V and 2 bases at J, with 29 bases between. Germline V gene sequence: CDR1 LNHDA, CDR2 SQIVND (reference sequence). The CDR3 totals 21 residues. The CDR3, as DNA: TGTGCCAGTAGTACCCTCCCGGACACGGAATTATTTTTGGGGACTAATGAAAAACTGTTTTTT. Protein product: CASSTLPDTELFLGTNEKLFF.

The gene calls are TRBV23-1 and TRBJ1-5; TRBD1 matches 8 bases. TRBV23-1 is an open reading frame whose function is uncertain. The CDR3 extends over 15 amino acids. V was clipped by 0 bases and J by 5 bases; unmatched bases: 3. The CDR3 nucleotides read TGCGCCAGCAGTCAATCCAGGGGGCATGATCAGCCCCAGCATTTT. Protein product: CASSQSRGHDQPQHF.

CDR3 sequence reads: CASSIEQGQNNGYTF. The CDR3 region has the DNA TGTGCCAGTAGTATAGAGCAGGGACAAAACAATGGCTACACCTTC. The chain recombines TRBV19 with TRBJ1-2, with a tentative D call TRBD1 (6 bases). CDR3 length equals 15 residues. V lost 0 bases, J lost 6 bases, and 14 bases lay in between. Germline lookup yields CDR1 LNHDA and CDR2 SQIVND (reference sequence).

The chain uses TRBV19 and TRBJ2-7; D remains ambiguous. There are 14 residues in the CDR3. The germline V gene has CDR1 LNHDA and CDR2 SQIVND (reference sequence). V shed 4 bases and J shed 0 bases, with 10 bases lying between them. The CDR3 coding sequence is TGTGCCAGTAGTAGCGACACAGTCTCCTACGAGCAGTACTTC. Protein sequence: CASSSDTVSYEQYF.

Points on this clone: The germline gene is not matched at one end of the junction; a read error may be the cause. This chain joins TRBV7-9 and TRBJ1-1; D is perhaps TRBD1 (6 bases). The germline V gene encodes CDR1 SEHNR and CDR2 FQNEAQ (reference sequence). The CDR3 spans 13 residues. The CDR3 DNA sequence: TGTTCCAGCAGCCCAGAGGGGGGGACTGAAGCTTTCTTT. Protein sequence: CSSSPEGGTEAFF.

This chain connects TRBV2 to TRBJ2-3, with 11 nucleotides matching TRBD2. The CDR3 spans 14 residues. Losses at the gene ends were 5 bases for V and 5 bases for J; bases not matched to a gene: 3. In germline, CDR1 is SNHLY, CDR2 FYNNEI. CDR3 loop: CASSLLAGEDTQYF. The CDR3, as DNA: TGTGCCAGCAGTCTACTAGCGGGGGAAGATACGCAGTATTTT. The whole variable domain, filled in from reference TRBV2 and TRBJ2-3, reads EPEVTQTPSHQVTQMGQEVILRCVPISNHLYFYWYRQILGQKVEFLVSFYNNEISEKSEIFDDQFSVERPDGSNFTLKIRSTKLEDSAMYFCASSLLAGEDTQYFGPGTRLTVL.

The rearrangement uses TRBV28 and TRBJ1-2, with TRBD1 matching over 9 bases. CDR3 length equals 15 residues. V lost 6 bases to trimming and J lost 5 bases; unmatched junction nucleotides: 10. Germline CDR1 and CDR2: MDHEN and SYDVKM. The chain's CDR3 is CASRRTGTGLYGYTF. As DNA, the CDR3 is TGTGCCAGCAGAAGGACCGGGACAGGGCTTTATGGCTACACCTTC.

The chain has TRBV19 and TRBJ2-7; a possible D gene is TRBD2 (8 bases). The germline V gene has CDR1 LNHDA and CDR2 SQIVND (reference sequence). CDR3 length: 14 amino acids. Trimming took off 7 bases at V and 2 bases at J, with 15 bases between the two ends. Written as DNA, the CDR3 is TGTGCCAGTACCGGGAGGGACAGACCCTACGAGCAGTACTTC. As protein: CASTGRDRPYEQYF.

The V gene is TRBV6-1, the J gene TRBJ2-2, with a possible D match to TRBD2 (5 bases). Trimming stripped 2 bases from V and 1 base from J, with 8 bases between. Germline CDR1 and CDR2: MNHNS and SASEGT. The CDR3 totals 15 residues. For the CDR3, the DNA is TGTGCCAGCAGTGAATATCGGGGGAACACCGGGGAGCTGTTTTTT. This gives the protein CASSEYRGNTGELFF.

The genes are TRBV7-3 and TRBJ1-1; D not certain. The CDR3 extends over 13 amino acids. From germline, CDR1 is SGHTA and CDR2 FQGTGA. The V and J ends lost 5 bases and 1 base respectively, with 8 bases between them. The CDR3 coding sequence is TGTGCCAGCAGCGTAGCCACGAACACTGAAGCTTTCTTT. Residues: CASSVATNTEAFF.

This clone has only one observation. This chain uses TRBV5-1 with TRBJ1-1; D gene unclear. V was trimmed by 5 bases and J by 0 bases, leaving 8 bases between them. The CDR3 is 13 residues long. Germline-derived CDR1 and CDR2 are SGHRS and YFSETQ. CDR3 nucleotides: TGCGCCAGCAGAGTCAGTATGAACACTGAAGCTTTCTTT. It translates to CASRVSMNTEAFF.

CDR3 residues: CASSLGQGAGIEQFF. The CDR3 DNA reads as TGTGCCAGCAGCCTAGGACAGGGGGCCGGGATTGAGCAGTTCTTC. The rearrangement links TRBV6-6 to TRBJ2-1; TRBD1 matches at 11 bases. Germline CDR1 reads MNHNY; CDR2 reads SVGAGI (reference sequence). J was trimmed by 9 bases and V by 6 bases; bases with no gene match: 10. The CDR3 length is 15 residues.

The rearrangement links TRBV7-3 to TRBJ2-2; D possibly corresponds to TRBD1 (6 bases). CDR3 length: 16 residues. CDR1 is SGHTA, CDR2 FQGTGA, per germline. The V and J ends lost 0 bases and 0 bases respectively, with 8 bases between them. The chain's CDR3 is CASSLTGTPNTGELFF. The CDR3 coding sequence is TGTGCCAGCAGCTTAACGGGGACACCGAACACCGGGGAGCTGTTTTTT.

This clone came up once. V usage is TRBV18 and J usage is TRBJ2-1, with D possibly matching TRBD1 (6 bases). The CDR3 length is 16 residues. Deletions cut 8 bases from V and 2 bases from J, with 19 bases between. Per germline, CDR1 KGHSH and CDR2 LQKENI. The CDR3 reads CASAQQRDTTYNEQFF. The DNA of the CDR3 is TGTGCCAGCGCGCAGCAACGGGACACGACCTACAATGAGCAGTTCTTC.

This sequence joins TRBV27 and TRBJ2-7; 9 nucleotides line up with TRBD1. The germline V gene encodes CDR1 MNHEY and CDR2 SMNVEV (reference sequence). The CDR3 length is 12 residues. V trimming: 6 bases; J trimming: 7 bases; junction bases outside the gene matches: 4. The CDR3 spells CASSGQGLEQYF. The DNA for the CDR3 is TGTGCCAGCAGCGGACAGGGGCTGGAGCAGTACTTC.

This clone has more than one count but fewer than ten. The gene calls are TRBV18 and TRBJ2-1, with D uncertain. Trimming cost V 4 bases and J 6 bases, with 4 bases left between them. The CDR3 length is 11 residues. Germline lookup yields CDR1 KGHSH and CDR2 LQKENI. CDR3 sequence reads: CASSRANEQFF. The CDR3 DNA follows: TGTGCCAGCTCACGGGCCAATGAGCAGTTCTTC.

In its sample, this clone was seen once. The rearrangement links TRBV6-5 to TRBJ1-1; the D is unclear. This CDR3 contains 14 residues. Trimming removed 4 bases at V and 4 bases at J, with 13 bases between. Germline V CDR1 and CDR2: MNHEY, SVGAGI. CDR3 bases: TGTGCCAGCAGTTTTACCACTGATCCCACTGAAGCTTTCTTT. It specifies CASSFTTDPTEAFF.